The 20 T cell receptor beta chains given below trace back to one sample, sequenced in a study of regulatory T cells in long-lasting Graves disease. Arm-PCR of CDR3 regions and iRepertoire HTBI primers were the basis on which TCR beta libraries were built. TCRdb passed the multiplex PCR reads through MiXCR, listing each CDR3 protein once. The sample gives roughly 350,000 distinct CDR3 sequences, roughly a sixth of which show up once; just under 30% is in the top ten. This sample's time point: newly diagnosed GD, antithyroid drugs for less than 3 months. The TCR library was made from RNA that had been extracted from PBMCs in TRIzol. The same specimen was also included in a second study, on T cells in Graves' hyperthyroidism and ophthalmopathy.

The sequencing used peripheral blood mononuclear cells (PBMCs), collected at new diagnosis, from a patient treated with antithyroid drugs. The receptors stem from a man in his forties or fifties with Graves disease.

This clonotype has a handful of counts. V usage is TRBV18 and J usage is TRBJ2-1; D is uncertain. Germline V gene lookup returns CDR1 KGHSH and CDR2 LQKENI. The CDR3 loop spans 16 amino acids. Trimming stripped 3 bases from V and 0 bases from J, with 12 bases between. This chain's CDR3 is CASSPVLMSSYNEQFF. The DNA for the CDR3 is TGTGCCAGCTCACCGGTCCTGATGAGCTCCTACAATGAGCAGTTCTTC.

The sample holds many counts of this clonotype. The CDR3 sequence is CASSLDGPDYNEQFF. CDR3 nucleotide sequence: TGTGCCAGCAGTTTGGACGGGCCTGACTACAATGAGCAGTTCTTC. V is TRBV6-2 or TRBV6-3 and J is TRBJ2-1, with no clear D. In germline, CDR1 is MNHEY, CDR2 SVGEGT. CDR3 length equals 15 residues. V lost 4 bases and J 3 bases, leaving 13 bases between the germline ends.

On this clonotype: A much larger clone differs from this one at a single base, so this may be a read error. This chain connects TRBV28 to TRBJ2-3; 8 bases line up with TRBD2. Per germline, CDR1 MDHEN and CDR2 SYDVKM. CDR3 length equals 15 residues. The CDR3 reads CASFTLAGGTDTRYF. CDR3 nucleotides: TGTGCCAGCTTCACGTTGGCGGGGGGAACAGATACGCGGTATTTT.

This clonotype was seen many times. V usage is TRBV10-2 and J usage is TRBJ1-6, with TRBD1 matching over 7 bases. Trimming cost V 6 bases and J 3 bases; bases outside gene matches: 5. CDR3 length: 15 amino acids. Germline loops: CDR1 WSHSY, CDR2 SAAADI. CDR3 residues: CASRNGQVYNSPLHF. The CDR3 bases are TGCGCCAGCAGGAACGGACAGGTCTATAATTCACCCCTCCACTTT.

On this clonotype itself: One base separates it from a far larger clone, so it is likely a read error. The CDR3 end shows no conserved phenylalanine or tryptophan, and so a read error is likely. The chain uses TRBV6-4 and TRBJ1-1; 8 positions agree with TRBD1. Germline V gene sequence: CDR1 MRHNA, CDR2 SNTAGT. CDR3 length: 14 residues. The CDR3 is CASEGTGPHTEAFL. The DNA of the CDR3 is TGTGCTTCCGAGGGGACAGGACCGCACACTGAAGCTTTCTTA.

This clonotype was recorded at least ten times. An end of the junction does not agree with germline; a read error may underlie this. The chain links TRBV12-3 or TRBV12-4 to TRBJ2-3; 7 bases fit TRBD2. The CDR3 has 14 amino acids. The CDR3 is CASSLAGVADTQYF. The CDR3 DNA reads TGTGCCAGCAGCTTAGCGGGTGTCGCAGATACGCAGTATTTT.

This clonotype was found many times. This chain links TRBV5-1 with TRBJ2-1; D may correspond to TRBD1 or TRBD2 (5 bases each). This CDR3 contains 16 residues. The V and J ends lost 1 base and 0 bases respectively, with 11 bases between them. The germline gives CDR1 SGHRS, CDR2 YFSETQ. CDR3 nucleotides: TGCGCCAGCAGCTTGACGGGGCAGACCTCCTACAATGAGCAGTTCTTC. This codes for CASSLTGQTSYNEQFF.

This clonotype was detected many times. The chain combines TRBV20-1 with TRBJ2-5; D gene uncertain. Germline V gene lookup returns CDR1 DFQATT and CDR2 SNEGSKA (reference sequence). This CDR3 region has 11 residues. With 7 bases removed from V and 5 bases from J, the gap between germline ends came to 11 bases. CDR3 residues: CSVAQRETQYF. CDR3 sequence (DNA): TGCAGTGTCGCTCAGAGGGAGACCCAGTACTTC.

The J gene is TRBJ2-7, the V gene TRBV28, with TRBD1 matching 8 bases. This CDR3 contains 14 residues. V was pared by 2 bases and J by 6 bases, with 6 bases of the junction left unmatched. CDR1 is MDHEN, CDR2 SYDVKM, per germline. The CDR3 DNA sequence: TGTGCCAGCAGTTTAGCGAGACAGGGGTCCGAGCAGTACTTC. This translates into CASSLARQGSEQYF.

The V and J genes are TRBV12-3 or TRBV12-4 and TRBJ1-5; a possible D gene is TRBD1 (5 bases). Trimming took 7 bases from V and 0 from J, leaving 13 bases between them. The CDR3 consists of 15 residues. The CDR3 nucleotides read TGTGCCAGCAAGTTTGGGGCTAATAGCAATCAGCCCCAGCATTTT. Protein: CASKFGANSNQPQHF.

Points on this clonotype: One base away lies a much larger clone, so this may be a sequencing read error. The chain joins TRBV7-3 to TRBJ2-3; 13 nucleotides agree with TRBD2. In germline, CDR1 is SGHTA, CDR2 FQGTGA. The CDR3 contains 17 residues. Trimming cost V 2 bases and J 5 bases; bases outside gene matches: 7. The CDR3 region has the DNA TGTGCCAGCAGCTTAGCCGGGACTAGCGGGGCTGGAGATACGCAGTATTTT. It codes for CASSLAGTSGAGDTQYF. Full variable domain (outside the CDR3, taken from reference TRBV7-3 and TRBJ2-3): GAGVSQTPSNKVTEKGKYVELRCDPISGHTALYWYRQSLGQGPEFLIYFQGTGAADDSGLPNDRFFAVRPEGSVSTLKIQRTERGDSAVYLCASSLAGTSGAGDTQYFGPGTRLTVL.

This clonotype has ten or more counts. V usage is TRBV5-1 and J usage is TRBJ2-1; 9 nucleotides agree with TRBD1. The CDR3 runs to 16 residues. Per germline, CDR1 SGHRS and CDR2 YFSETQ. Trimming took 0 bases from V and 5 from J; bases not matched to a gene: 6. The CDR3 reads CASSLAEGQGNNEQFF. The CDR3 DNA follows: TGCGCCAGCAGCTTGGCCGAGGGACAGGGCAACAATGAGCAGTTCTTC.

The chain recombines TRBV18 with TRBJ2-6; the D is unclear. CDR3 length equals 14 residues. Germline lookup yields CDR1 KGHSH and CDR2 LQKENI. Trimming took 8 bases from V and 4 from J, leaving 12 bases between them. The CDR3 reads CASLPQRGANVLTF. The CDR3 DNA reads as TGTGCCAGCCTCCCCCAGAGGGGGGCCAACGTCCTGACTTTC.

The chain links TRBV5-1 to TRBJ1-1, with D unresolved. The germline gives CDR1 SGHRS, CDR2 YFSETQ. The CDR3 runs to 14 residues. Trimming cost V 4 bases and J 1 base, with 11 bases left between them. The CDR3 coding sequence is TGCGCCAGCAGCGCGCAGGATACGAACACTGAAGCTTTCTTT. Residues: CASSAQDTNTEAFF.

This clonotype came up many times. This chain connects TRBV18 to TRBJ2-7; TRBD2 matches 7 bases. This CDR3 region has 14 residues. V lost 3 bases and J lost 5; bases outside the gene matches: 7. Germline CDR1 and CDR2: KGHSH and LQKENI. In DNA, the CDR3 is TGTGCCAGCTCACCCCGGGGAGGGCAACACGAGCAGTACTTC. This codes for CASSPRGGQHEQYF.

This clonotype appeared a few times. V is TRBV7-2 and J is TRBJ2-7; 9 bases are a match to TRBD2. This CDR3 comprises 16 residues. Germline V CDR1 and CDR2: SGHTA, FQGNSA. Losses at the gene ends were 1 base for V and 2 bases for J; bases not matched to a gene: 6. The CDR3 DNA is TGTGCCAGCAGCTTAGTGTCGCGGGGGGGCACCTACGAGCAGTACTTC. Encoded protein: CASSLVSRGGTYEQYF. Filled out from reference TRBV7-2 and TRBJ2-7, the complete variable domain reads GAGVSQSPSNKVTEKGKDVELRCDPISGHTALYWYRQSLGQGLEFLIYFQGNSAPDKSGLPSDRFSAERTGGSVSTLTIQRTQQEDSAVYLCASSLVSRGGTYEQYFGPGTRLTVT.

This clonotype was observed many times. V and J are TRBV11-3 and TRBJ2-3; the D gene is possibly TRBD1 (6 bases). Germline V gene sequence: CDR1 SGHNT, CDR2 YENEEA. Trimming removed 0 bases from V and 5 bases from J, with 12 bases in between. This CDR3 has 15 amino acids. The CDR3 DNA sequence: TGTGCCAGCAGCTTAGAGGGGGCGCGTAGAGATACGCAGTATTTT. Protein product: CASSLEGARRDTQYF.

This clonotype was picked up a small number of times. The chain joins TRBV4-1 to TRBJ2-3; D unclear. There are 16 residues in the CDR3. Trimming took off 0 bases at V and 9 bases at J, with 19 bases between the two ends. The V gene's germline CDR1 is MGHRA and CDR2 YSYEKL. The CDR3 loop is CASSQEVFGDIRTQYF. As DNA, the CDR3 is TGCGCCAGCAGCCAAGAGGTATTTGGAGACATCAGGACGCAGTATTTT.

This clonotype has more than one count but fewer than ten. V and J are TRBV19 and TRBJ2-4; D perhaps matches TRBD2 (5 bases). CDR1 is LNHDA and CDR2 is SQIVND in the germline V gene (reference sequence). The CDR3 length is 17 residues. Deletions cut 7 bases from V and 0 bases from J, with 19 bases between. CDR3 sequence reads: CASTMRAGYLAKNIQYF. The CDR3 DNA follows: TGTGCCAGTACCATGAGGGCAGGATACCTAGCCAAAAACATTCAGTACTTC.

The rearrangement links TRBV6-2 or TRBV6-3 to TRBJ2-3, with a weak D call TRBD2 (7 bases). The V end lost 2 bases, the J end lost 2 bases, and 17 bases lay between the germline ends. The germline V gene has CDR1 MNHEY and CDR2 SVGEGT. The CDR3 sequence is 17 residues long. CDR3 residues: CASSYPRGAGATDTQYF. The CDR3 DNA reads TGTGCCAGCAGTTACCCACGGGGGGCGGGGGCCACAGATACGCAGTATTTT.